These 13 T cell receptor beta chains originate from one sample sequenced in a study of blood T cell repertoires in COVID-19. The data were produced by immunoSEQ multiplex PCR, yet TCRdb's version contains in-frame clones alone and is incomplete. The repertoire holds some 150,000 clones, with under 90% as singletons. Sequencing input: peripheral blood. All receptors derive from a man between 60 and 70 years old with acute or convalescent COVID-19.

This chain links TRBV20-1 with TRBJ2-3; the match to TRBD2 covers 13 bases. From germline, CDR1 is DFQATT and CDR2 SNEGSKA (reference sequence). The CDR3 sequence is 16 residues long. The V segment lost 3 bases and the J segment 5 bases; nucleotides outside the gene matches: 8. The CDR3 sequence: CSASKLAGGLRDTQYF. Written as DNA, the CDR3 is TGCAGTGCTAGTAAACTAGCGGGGGGGCTCAGAGATACGCAGTATTTT.

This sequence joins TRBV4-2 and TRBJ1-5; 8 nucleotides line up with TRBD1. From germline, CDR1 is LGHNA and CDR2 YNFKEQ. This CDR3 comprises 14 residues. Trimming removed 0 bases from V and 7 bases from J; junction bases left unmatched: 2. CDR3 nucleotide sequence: TGTGCCAGCAGCCAAGAAACAGGGGGACAGCCCCAGCATTTT. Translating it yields CASSQETGGQPQHF.

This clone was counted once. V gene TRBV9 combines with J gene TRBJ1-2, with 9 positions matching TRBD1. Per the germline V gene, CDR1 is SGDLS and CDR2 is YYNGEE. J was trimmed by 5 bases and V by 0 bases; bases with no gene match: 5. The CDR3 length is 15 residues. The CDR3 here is CASSVVPGTGYGYTF. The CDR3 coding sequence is TGTGCCAGCAGCGTAGTACCGGGGACAGGGTATGGCTACACCTTC.

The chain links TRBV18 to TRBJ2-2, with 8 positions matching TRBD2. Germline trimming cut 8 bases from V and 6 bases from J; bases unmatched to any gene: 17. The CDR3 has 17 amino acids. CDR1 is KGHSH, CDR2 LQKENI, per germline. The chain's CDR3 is CASLAGLAGRSPGELFF. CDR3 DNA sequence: TGTGCCAGCCTCGCGGGTCTAGCGGGCCGAAGCCCCGGGGAGCTGTTTTTT.

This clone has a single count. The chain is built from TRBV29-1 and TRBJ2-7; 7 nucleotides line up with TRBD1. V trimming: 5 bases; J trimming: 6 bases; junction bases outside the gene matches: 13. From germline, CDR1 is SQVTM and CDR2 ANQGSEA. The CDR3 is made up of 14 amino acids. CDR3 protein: CSVYENRGTSEQYF. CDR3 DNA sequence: TGCAGCGTTTACGAGAACAGGGGTACATCCGAGCAGTACTTC.

The CDR3 loop reads CASSILGQGAYEQYF. As DNA, the CDR3 is TGTGCCAGTAGTATTCTGGGACAGGGGGCTTACGAGCAGTACTTC. This chain joins TRBV19 and TRBJ2-7, with 12 bases that match TRBD1. The CDR3 extends over 15 amino acids. Germline V gene data show CDR1 as LNHDA and CDR2 as SQIVND (reference sequence). Trimming took 3 bases from V and 4 from J; bases not matched to a gene: 4. Based on the CDR3 plus reference TRBV19 and TRBJ2-7, the full variable domain is DGGITQSPKYLFRKEGQNVTLSCEQNLNHDAMYWYRQDPGQGLRLIYYSQIVNDFQKGDIAEGYSVSREKKESFPLTVTSAQKNPTAFYLCASSILGQGAYEQYFGPGTRLTVT.

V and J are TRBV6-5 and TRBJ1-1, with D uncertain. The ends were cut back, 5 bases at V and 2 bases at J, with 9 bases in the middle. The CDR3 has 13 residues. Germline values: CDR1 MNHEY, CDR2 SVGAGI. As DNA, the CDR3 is TGTGCCAGCAGTCCCTGGGCTAACACTGAAGCTTTCTTT. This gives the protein CASSPWANTEAFF.

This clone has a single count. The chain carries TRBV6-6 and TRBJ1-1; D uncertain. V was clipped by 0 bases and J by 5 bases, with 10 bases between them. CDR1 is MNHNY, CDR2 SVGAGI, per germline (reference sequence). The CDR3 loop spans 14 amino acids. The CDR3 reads CASSYSRPGTEAFF. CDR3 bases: TGTGCCAGCAGTTACTCGAGGCCGGGAACTGAAGCTTTCTTT.

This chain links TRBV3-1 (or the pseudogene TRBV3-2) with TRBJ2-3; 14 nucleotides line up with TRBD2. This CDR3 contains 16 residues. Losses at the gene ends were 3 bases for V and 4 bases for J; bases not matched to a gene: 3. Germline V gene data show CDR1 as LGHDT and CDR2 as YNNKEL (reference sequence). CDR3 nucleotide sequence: TGTGCCAGCAGCCAGACTAGCGGGGGGGCGGCAGATACGCAGTATTTT. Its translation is CASSQTSGGAADTQYF.

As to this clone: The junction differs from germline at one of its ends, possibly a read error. The CDR3 reads CASRLGLAVAQETQYF. CDR3 nucleotides: TGTGCCAGCAGATTAGGGCTAGCGGTAGCGCAAGAGACCCAGTACTTC. V usage is TRBV11-2 and J usage is TRBJ2-5; the match to TRBD2 covers 7 bases. The germline CDR1 and CDR2 sequences are SGHAT and FQNNGV. The CDR3 runs to 16 residues. The variable domain in full, with the rest retrieved from reference TRBV11-2 and TRBJ2-5, is EAGVAQSPRYKIIEKRQSVAFWCNPISGHATLYWYQQILGQGPKLLIQFQNNGVVDDSQLPKDRFSAERLKGVDSTLKIQPAKLEDSAVYLCASRLGLAVAQETQYFGPGTRLLVL.

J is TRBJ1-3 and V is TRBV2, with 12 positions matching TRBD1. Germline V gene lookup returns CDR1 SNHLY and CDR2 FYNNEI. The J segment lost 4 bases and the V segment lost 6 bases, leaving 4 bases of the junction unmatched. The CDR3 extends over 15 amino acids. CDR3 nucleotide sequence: TGTGCCAGCAGGCGGGACAGGGGGCCCGGAAACACCATATATTTT. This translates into CASRRDRGPGNTIYF.

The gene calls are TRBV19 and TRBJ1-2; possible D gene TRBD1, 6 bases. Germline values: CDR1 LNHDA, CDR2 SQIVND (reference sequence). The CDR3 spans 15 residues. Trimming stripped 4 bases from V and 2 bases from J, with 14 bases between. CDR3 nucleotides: TGTGCCAGTAGTAGAGACAGGTCACAGAACTATGGCTACACCTTC. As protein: CASSRDRSQNYGYTF.

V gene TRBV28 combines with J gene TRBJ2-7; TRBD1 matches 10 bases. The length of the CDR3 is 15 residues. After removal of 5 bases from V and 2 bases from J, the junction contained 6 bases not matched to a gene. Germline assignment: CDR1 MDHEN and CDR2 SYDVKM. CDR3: CASSPPTGGPYEQYF. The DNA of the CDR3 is TGTGCCAGCAGTCCCCCGACAGGGGGCCCCTACGAGCAGTACTTC.